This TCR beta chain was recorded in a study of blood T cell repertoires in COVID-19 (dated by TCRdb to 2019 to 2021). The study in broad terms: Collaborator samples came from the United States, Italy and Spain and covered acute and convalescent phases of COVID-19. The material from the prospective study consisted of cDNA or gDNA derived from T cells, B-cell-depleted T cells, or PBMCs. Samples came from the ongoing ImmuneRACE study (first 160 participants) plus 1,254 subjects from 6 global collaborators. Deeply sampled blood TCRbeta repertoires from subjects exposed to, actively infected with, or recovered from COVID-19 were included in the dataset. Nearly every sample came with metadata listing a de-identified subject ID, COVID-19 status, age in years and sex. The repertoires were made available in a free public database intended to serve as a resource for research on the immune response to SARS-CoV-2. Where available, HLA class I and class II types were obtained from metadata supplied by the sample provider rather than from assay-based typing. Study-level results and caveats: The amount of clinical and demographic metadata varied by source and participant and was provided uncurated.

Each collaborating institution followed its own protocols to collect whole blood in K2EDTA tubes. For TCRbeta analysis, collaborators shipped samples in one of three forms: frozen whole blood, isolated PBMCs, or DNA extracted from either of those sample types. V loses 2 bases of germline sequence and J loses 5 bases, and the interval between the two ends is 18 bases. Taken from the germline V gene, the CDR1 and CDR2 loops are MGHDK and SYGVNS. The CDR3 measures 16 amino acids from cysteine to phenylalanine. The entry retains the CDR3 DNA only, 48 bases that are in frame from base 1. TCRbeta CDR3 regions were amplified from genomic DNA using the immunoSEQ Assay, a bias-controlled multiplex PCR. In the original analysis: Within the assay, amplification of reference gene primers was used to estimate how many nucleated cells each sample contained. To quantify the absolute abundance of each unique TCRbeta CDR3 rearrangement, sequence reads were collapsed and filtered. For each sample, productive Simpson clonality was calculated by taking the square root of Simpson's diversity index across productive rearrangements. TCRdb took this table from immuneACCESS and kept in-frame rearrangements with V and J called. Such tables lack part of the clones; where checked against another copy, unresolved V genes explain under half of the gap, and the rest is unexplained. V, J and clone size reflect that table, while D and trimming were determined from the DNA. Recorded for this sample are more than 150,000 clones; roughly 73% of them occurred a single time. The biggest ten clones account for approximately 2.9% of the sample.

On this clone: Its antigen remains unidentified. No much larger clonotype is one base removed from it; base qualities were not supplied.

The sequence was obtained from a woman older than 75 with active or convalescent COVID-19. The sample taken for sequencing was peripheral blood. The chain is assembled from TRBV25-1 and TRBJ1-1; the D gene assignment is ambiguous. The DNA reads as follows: TGTGCCAGCAGTGAAGGGTTTCTGGGTTTGAGGACTGAAGCTTTCTTT. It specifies CASSEGFLGLRTEAFF.